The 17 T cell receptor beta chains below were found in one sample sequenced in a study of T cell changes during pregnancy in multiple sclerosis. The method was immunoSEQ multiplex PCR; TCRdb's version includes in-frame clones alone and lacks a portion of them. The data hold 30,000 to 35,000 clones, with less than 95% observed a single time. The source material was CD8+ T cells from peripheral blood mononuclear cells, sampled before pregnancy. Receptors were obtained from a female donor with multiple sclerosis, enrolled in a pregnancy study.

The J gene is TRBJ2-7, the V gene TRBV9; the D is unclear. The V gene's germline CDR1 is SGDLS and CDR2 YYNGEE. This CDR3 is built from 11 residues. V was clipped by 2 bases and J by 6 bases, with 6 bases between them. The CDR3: CASSVGGEQYF. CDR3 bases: TGTGCCAGCAGCGTCGGTGGCGAGCAGTACTTC.

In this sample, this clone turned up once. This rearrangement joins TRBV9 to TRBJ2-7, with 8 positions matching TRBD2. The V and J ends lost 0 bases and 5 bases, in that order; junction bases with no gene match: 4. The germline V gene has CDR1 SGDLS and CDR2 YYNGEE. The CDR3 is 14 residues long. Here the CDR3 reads CASSVAGGFNEQYF. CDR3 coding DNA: TGTGCCAGCAGCGTAGCGGGAGGGTTTAACGAGCAGTACTTC.

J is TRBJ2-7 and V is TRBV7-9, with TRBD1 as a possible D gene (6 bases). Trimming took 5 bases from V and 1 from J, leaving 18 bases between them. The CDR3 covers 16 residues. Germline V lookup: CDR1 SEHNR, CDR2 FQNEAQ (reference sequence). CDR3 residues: CASSNVRGSGSYEQYF. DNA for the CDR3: TGTGCCAGCAGCAATGTGAGGGGGTCTGGGTCCTACGAGCAGTACTTC.

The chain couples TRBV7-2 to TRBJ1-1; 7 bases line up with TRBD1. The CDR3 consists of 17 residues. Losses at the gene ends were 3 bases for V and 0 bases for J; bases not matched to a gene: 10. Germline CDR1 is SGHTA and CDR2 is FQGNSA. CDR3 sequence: CASSFPNGTAMNTEAFF. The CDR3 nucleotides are TGTGCCAGCAGCTTCCCCAACGGGACAGCTATGAACACTGAAGCTTTCTTT.

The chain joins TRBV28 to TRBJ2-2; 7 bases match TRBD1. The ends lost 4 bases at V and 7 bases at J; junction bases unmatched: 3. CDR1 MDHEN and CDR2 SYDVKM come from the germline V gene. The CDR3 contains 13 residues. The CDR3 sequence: CASSSSGGGELFF. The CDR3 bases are TGTGCCAGCAGTTCTTCAGGGGGCGGGGAGCTGTTTTTT.

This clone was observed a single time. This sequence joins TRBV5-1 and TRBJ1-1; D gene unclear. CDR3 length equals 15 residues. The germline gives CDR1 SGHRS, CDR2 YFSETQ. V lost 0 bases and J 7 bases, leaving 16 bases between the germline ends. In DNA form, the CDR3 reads TGCGCCAGCAGCTTGGGGGAGGGTTGGGGTAATGAAGCTTTCTTT. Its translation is CASSLGEGWGNEAFF.

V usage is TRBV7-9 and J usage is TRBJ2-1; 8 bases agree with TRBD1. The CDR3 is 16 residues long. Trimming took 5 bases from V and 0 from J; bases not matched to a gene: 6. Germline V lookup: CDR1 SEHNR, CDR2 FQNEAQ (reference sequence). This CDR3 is CASSPNDRGSYNEQFF. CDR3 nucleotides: TGTGCCAGCAGCCCCAATGACAGGGGCTCCTACAATGAGCAGTTCTTC.

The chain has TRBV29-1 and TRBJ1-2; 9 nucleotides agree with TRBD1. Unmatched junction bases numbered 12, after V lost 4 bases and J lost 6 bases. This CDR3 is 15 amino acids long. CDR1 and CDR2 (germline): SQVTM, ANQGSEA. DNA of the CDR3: TGCAGCGTTGCCGTTAGTGGGACAGGGACGGATGGCTACACCTTC. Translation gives CSVAVSGTGTDGYTF.

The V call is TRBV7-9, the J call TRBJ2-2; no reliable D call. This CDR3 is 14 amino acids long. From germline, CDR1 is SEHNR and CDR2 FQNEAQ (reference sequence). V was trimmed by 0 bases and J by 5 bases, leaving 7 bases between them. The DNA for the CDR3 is TGTGCCAGCAGCTTAGCCGGGTTGACCGGGGAGCTGTTTTTT. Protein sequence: CASSLAGLTGELFF.

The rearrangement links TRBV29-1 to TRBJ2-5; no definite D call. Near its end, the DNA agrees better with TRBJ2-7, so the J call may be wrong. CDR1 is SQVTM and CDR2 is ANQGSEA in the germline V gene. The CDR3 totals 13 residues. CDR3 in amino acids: CSVHGGKDYEQYF. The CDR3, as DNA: TGCAGCGTTCATGGCGGCAAGGATTACGAGCAGTACTTC.

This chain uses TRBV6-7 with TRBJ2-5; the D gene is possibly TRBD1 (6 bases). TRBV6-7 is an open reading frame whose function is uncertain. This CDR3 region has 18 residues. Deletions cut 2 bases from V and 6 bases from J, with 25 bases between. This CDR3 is CASSYPTRWTALSKTQYF. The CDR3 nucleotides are TGTGCCAGCAGTTACCCCACTCGATGGACAGCGCTTTCGAAGACCCAGTACTTC.

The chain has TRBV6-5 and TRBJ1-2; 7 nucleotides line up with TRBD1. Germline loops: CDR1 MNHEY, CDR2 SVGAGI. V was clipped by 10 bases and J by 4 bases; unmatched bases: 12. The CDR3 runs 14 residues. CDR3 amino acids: CATRDARTGYGYTF. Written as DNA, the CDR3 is TGTGCCACCCGAGATGCCCGGACAGGCTATGGCTACACCTTC.

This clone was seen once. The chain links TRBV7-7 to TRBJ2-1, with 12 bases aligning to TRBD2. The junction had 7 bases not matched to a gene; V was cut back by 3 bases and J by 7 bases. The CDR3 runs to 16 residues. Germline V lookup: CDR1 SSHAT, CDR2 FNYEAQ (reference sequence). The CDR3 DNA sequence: TGTGCCAGCAGCTTGGGGACTAGCGGGTATTTAAATGAGCAGTTCTTC. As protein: CASSLGTSGYLNEQFF.

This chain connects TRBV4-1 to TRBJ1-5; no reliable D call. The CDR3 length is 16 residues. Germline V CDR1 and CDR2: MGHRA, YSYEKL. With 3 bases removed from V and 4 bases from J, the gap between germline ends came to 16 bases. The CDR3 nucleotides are TGCGCCAGCAGCCAGGGCGAGGGAGCGGGAAATCAGCCCCAGCATTTT. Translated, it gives CASSQGEGAGNQPQHF.

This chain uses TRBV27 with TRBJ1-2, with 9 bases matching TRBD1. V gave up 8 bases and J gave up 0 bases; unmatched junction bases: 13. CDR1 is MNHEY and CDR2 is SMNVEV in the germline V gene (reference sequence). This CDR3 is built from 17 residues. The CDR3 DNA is TGTGCCAGCCTTCAGACCGACAGGGGGGCAACTAACTATGGCTACACCTTC. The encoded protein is CASLQTDRGATNYGYTF.

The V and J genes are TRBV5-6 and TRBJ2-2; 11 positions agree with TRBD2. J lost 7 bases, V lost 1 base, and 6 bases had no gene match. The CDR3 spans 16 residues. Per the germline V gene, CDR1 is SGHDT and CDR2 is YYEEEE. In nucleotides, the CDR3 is TGTGCCAGCAGCTTGAGCCTAGCGGGAGGTATCGGGGAGCTGTTTTTT. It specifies CASSLSLAGGIGELFF.

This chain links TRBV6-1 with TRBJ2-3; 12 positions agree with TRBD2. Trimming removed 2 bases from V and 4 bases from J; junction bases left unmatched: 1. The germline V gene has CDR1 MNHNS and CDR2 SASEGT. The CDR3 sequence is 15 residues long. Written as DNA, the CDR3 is TGTGCCAGCAGTGAACTAGCGGGGGGGCCAGATACGCAGTATTTT. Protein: CASSELAGGPDTQYF.